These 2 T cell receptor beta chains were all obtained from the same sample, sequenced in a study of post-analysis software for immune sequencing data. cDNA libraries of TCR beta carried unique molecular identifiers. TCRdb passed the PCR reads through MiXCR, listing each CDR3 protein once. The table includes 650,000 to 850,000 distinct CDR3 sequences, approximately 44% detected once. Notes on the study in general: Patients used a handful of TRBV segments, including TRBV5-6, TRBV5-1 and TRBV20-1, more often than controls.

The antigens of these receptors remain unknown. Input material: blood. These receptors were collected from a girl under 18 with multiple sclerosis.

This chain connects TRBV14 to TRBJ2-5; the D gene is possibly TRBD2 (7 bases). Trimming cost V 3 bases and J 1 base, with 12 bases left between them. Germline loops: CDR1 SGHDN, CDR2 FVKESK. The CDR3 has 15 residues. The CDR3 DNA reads TGTGCCAGCAGCCACTACAGGGAGGGCCAAGAGACCCAGTACTTC. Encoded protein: CASSHYREGQETQYF.

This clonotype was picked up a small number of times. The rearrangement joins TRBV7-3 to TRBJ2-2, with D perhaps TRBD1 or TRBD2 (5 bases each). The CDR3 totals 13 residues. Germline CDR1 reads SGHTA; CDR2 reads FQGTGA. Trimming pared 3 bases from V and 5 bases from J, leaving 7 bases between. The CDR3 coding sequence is TGTGCCAGCAGCTTGGGGGAAACCGGGGAGCTGTTTTTT. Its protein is CASSLGETGELFF.